This T cell receptor (beta chain) is drawn from a study of blood T cell repertoires in COVID-19. Generated by immunoSEQ multiplex PCR, the TCRdb table keeps only in-frame clones and is missing some. The sample holds roughly 140,000 clones, 70% to 90% seen once. The germline V gene has CDR1 SGHKS and CDR2 YYEKEE (reference sequence). CDR3 size: 15 residues. The V and J ends lost 1 base and 6 bases, in that order; junction bases with no gene match: 3. The sequenced sample consisted of peripheral blood. The TCR was taken from a man between 65 and 85 years old with acute or convalescent COVID-19. J is TRBJ2-1 and V is TRBV5-5; TRBD2 agrees at 11 bases. CDR3 sequence: CASSLTGLAANEQFF. The CDR3 nucleotides read TGTGCCAGCAGCTTGACGGGACTAGCGGCCAATGAGCAGTTCTTC.